The source of this TCR beta chain is a study of cytomegalovirus exposure and HLA in healthy donors. Whole-study results and caveats: Most TCR sequences proved rare, with some public TCRs found in many donors.

About this clone itself: Its matching antigen is unknown.

Germline values: CDR1 SGDLS, CDR2 YYNGEE. The CDR3 covers 14 residues. V shed 4 bases and J 6 bases; nucleotides not matched to a gene: 3. Assay used: immunoSEQ multiplex PCR; TCRdb lists only in-frame clones, some missing. The profile covers 260,000 or so clones, with over 75% appearing a single time and approximately 0.9% taken by the ten largest. V usage is TRBV9 and J usage is TRBJ2-1; 11 positions agree with TRBD2. This receptor was taken from a woman under 30 in good health and CMV-seronegative. Sequences were obtained from PBMCs. CDR3 protein: CASSQTSGGNEQFF. The DNA for the CDR3 is TGTGCCAGCAGCCAAACTAGCGGGGGCAATGAGCAGTTCTTC.